This T cell receptor beta chain was sequenced for a study of blood T cell repertoires in COVID-19. CDR1 and CDR2 (germline): SQVTM, ANQGSEA. Trimming took off 6 bases at V and 0 bases at J, with 9 bases between the two ends. There are 12 residues in the CDR3. Repertoires were generated with immunoSEQ multiplex PCR, while TCRdb's copy carries only in-frame clones and drops some. The sample carries under 250,000 clones, about 90% recorded once. What was sequenced was PBMCs or T cells enriched from blood (not recorded which). V usage is TRBV29-1 and J usage is TRBJ2-7, with a tentative D call TRBD2 (5 bases). The source is a woman younger than 45 with acute COVID-19. The DNA of the CDR3 is TGCAGCGTAGCCCGGGGCTCCTACGAGCAGTACTTC. Its protein is CSVARGSYEQYF.